These 21 T cell receptor beta chains were all obtained from the same sample, sequenced in a study of cytomegalovirus exposure and HLA in healthy donors. The primer mix had 60 Vbeta and 13 Jbeta primers. Sequencing used immunoSEQ multiplex PCR; TCRdb keeps in-frame clones, though not all of them. The sample has approximately 160,000 clones; approximately 79% are singletons. The sample comprised PBMCs. All receptors derive from a human donor in good health.

The chain uses TRBV5-1 and TRBJ1-4, with a possible D match to TRBD1 (6 bases). Germline CDR1 SGHRS, CDR2 YFSETQ. The CDR3 is 14 amino acids. V shed 4 bases and J shed 8 bases, with 15 bases lying between them. CDR3 DNA sequence: TGCGCCAGCAGCGATAGCAGGGGTATGGAAAAACTGTTTTTT. It encodes CASSDSRGMEKLFF.

The sample holds a few counts of this clone. The genes are TRBV19 and TRBJ1-2, with 9 bases lining up with TRBD1. V gave up 3 bases and J gave up 9 bases; unmatched junction bases: 11. The germline V gene encodes CDR1 LNHDA and CDR2 SQIVND (reference sequence). The CDR3 has 15 residues. The CDR3 DNA is TGTGCCAGTAGTATTGGAGGACAGGGGAGTCGGAGCTACACCTTC. Translating it yields CASSIGGQGSRSYTF.

The count of this clone is one. Mismatch with germline at one junction end may stem from a read error. In the same sample, other DNA sequences code for this CDR3. The chain recombines TRBV25-1 with TRBJ1-2; perhaps TRBD1 as D (5 bases). The germline V gene encodes CDR1 MGHDK and CDR2 SYGVNS. The CDR3 covers 14 residues. DNA for the CDR3: TGTGCCAGCAGTCCGGACACCACAAGCTATGGCTACACTTTC. It specifies CASSPDTTSYGYTF.

The CDR3 DNA is TGTGCCAGCAGCCACAGACAGGGGATGGAGCGGGGGGACACTGAAGCTTTCTTT. Encoded protein: CASSHRQGMERGDTEAFF. The chain joins TRBV14 to TRBJ1-1, with 8 nucleotides matching TRBD1. The CDR3 loop spans 18 amino acids. V shed 3 bases and J 3 bases; nucleotides not matched to a gene: 15. Germline V lookup: CDR1 SGHDN, CDR2 FVKESK. The full variable domain, rest sourced from reference TRBV14 and TRBJ1-1, is EAGVTQFPSHSVIEKGQTVTLRCDPISGHDNLYWYRRVMGKEIKFLLHFVKESKQDESGMPNNRFLAERTGGTYSTLKVQPAELEDSGVYFCASSHRQGMERGDTEAFFGQGTRLTVV.

This chain joins TRBV12-2 and TRBJ2-7; the table names TRBD1, a call not compared with the DNA. TRBV12-2 is a pseudogene segment. This CDR3 comprises 14 residues. The CDR3 protein is CASRLTGGGYEQYF. The CDR3 nucleotides are TGTGCAAGTCGCTTGACAGGGGGGGGCTACGAGCAGTACTTC.

The J gene is TRBJ2-1, the V gene TRBV19, with D maybe TRBD1 (6 bases). The germline gives CDR1 LNHDA, CDR2 SQIVND (reference sequence). This CDR3 region has 13 residues. V gave up 1 base and J gave up 11 bases, with 12 bases separating them. In DNA, the CDR3 is TGTGCCAGTAGTATAGCCCTGGACAGACAGCAGTTCTTC. Encoded protein: CASSIALDRQQFF.

This clone was seen more than once but under ten times. The chain is built from TRBV6-1 and TRBJ2-7; D perhaps matches TRBD1 (6 bases). V shed 5 bases and J shed 1 base, with 12 bases lying between them. CDR1 MNHNS and CDR2 SASEGT come from the germline V gene. There are 14 residues in the CDR3. The CDR3, as DNA: TGTGCCAGCAGTCTACGACAGGTTTCCTACGAGCAGTACTTC. It translates to CASSLRQVSYEQYF.

The rearrangement uses TRBV19 and TRBJ1-5; D is perhaps TRBD1 (5 bases). V was cut by 3 bases and J by 0 bases, with 9 bases left in between. The germline gives CDR1 LNHDA, CDR2 SQIVND (reference sequence). CDR3 length: 15 residues. The CDR3 is CASSILGGSNQPQHF. CDR3 sequence (DNA): TGTGCCAGTAGTATTCTGGGGGGTAGCAATCAGCCCCAGCATTTT. The variable domain in full, with the rest retrieved from reference TRBV19 and TRBJ1-5, is DGGITQSPKYLFRKEGQNVTLSCEQNLNHDAMYWYRQDPGQGLRLIYYSQIVNDFQKGDIAEGYSVSREKKESFPLTVTSAQKNPTAFYLCASSILGGSNQPQHFGDGTRLSIL.

The rearrangement links TRBV13 to TRBJ1-1; D gene ambiguous. V was cut by 4 bases and J by 2 bases, with 17 bases left in between. CDR3 length equals 16 residues. Germline V lookup: CDR1 PRHDT, CDR2 FYEKMQ (reference sequence). The CDR3 coding sequence is TGTGCCAGCAGCTCCGCAGGACCGGGAAGAAACACTGAAGCTTTCTTT. Its translation: CASSSAGPGRNTEAFF.

V is TRBV2 and J is TRBJ1-1, with TRBD1 matching over 9 bases. The CDR3 is 16 amino acids. The trim removed 5 bases at V and 4 bases at J, leaving 11 bases unmatched. CDR1 SNHLY and CDR2 FYNNEI come from the germline V gene. The CDR3: CASSRTGGGRSTEAFF. The CDR3 nucleotides are TGTGCCAGCAGTAGAACAGGGGGCGGCAGGAGCACTGAAGCTTTCTTT.

The CDR3 loop is CASALPGIWGYTF. As DNA, the CDR3 is TGTGCCAGCGCCCTGCCGGGGATTTGGGGCTACACCTTC. V gene TRBV28 combines with J gene TRBJ1-2; D gene uncertain. CDR1 is MDHEN and CDR2 is SYDVKM in the germline V gene. Trimming stripped 8 bases from V and 8 bases from J, with 18 bases between. The CDR3 extends over 13 amino acids.

This clone was recorded a few times. Additional DNA sequences in this sample encode the identical CDR3. J is TRBJ2-7 and V is TRBV29-1; 11 positions match TRBD1. The CDR3 spans 12 residues. The V and J ends lost 6 bases and 3 bases, in that order; junction bases with no gene match: 1. Germline CDR1 is SQVTM and CDR2 is ANQGSEA. CDR3 sequence (DNA): TGCAGCGTGGGGACAGGGGGCTACGAGCAGTACTTC. Translating it yields CSVGTGGYEQYF.

The V call is TRBV6-5, the J call TRBJ1-1; 7 bases line up with TRBD1. CDR3 length: 15 amino acids. The trim removed 6 bases at V and 4 bases at J, leaving 11 bases unmatched. The germline V gene encodes CDR1 MNHEY and CDR2 SVGAGI. CDR3 nucleotides: TGTGCCAGCAGAACCCTCAGGGGGGTGAGCACTGAAGCTTTCTTT. Translation: CASRTLRGVSTEAFF.

CDR3 nucleotides: TGTGCCTCCAAAGCGGCAGCTTATAATTCACCCCTCCACTTT. Protein: CASKAAAYNSPLHF. The chain recombines TRBV6-5 with TRBJ1-6; D gene ambiguous. The CDR3 has 14 residues. Trimming removed 11 bases at V and 4 bases at J, with 15 bases between. Germline assignment: CDR1 MNHEY and CDR2 SVGAGI.

The J gene is TRBJ2-3, the V gene TRBV27, with 7 bases identical to TRBD2. Germline V gives CDR1 MNHEY, CDR2 SMNVEV (reference sequence). Unmatched junction bases numbered 9, after V lost 5 bases and J lost 1 base. The CDR3 extends over 16 amino acids. The CDR3 DNA sequence: TGTGCCAGCAGTCGCCTTTGGCTAGCGGGCACAGATACGCAGTATTTT. It translates to CASSRLWLAGTDTQYF.

V gene TRBV6-6 combines with J gene TRBJ2-3; 9 bases match TRBD2. This CDR3 is built from 14 residues. V gave up 11 bases and J gave up 4 bases; unmatched junction bases: 10. Germline V lookup: CDR1 MNHNY, CDR2 SVGAGI (reference sequence). CDR3 in amino acids: CAGGLAGVADTQYF. In nucleotides, the CDR3 is TGTGCCGGCGGCTTAGCGGGGGTTGCAGATACGCAGTATTTT.

This sequence joins TRBV5-1 and TRBJ1-2; 12 bases match TRBD1. J lost 7 bases, V lost 5 bases, and 12 bases had no gene match. Per the germline V gene, CDR1 is SGHRS and CDR2 is YFSETQ. CDR3 length: 16 amino acids. The CDR3 sequence is CASSTGTGGIRGGYTF. CDR3 bases: TGCGCCAGCAGTACCGGGACAGGGGGCATTCGGGGTGGCTACACCTTC.

This chain connects TRBV6-5 to TRBJ1-5; D remains ambiguous. The CDR3 is 13 amino acids. With 5 bases removed from V and 4 bases from J, the gap between germline ends came to 9 bases. Germline assignment: CDR1 MNHEY and CDR2 SVGAGI. In DNA, the CDR3 is TGTGCCAGCAGTGCTTACAGAAATCAGCCCCAGCATTTT. It is translated as CASSAYRNQPQHF.

The chain joins TRBV5-4 to TRBJ2-7, with D perhaps TRBD1 (6 bases). This CDR3 comprises 16 residues. Trimming removed 4 bases at V and 0 bases at J, with 17 bases between. CDR1 is SGHNT, CDR2 YYREEE, per germline (reference sequence). The CDR3, as DNA: TGTGCCAGCAGCCCATACAGGGCATTTACCTCCTACGAGCAGTACTTC. Translating it yields CASSPYRAFTSYEQYF.

The V call is TRBV10-2, the J call TRBJ2-7; 9 bases are shared with TRBD1. This CDR3 region has 15 residues. Germline lookup yields CDR1 WSHSY and CDR2 SAAADI. Germline trimming cut 3 bases from V and 6 bases from J; bases unmatched to any gene: 9. CDR3 protein: CASSDSTGTGFEQYF. The CDR3 nucleotides read TGCGCCAGCAGTGATTCTACCGGGACAGGGTTCGAGCAGTACTTC.

This sequence joins TRBV2 and TRBJ1-4, with TRBD1 identical over 8 bases. The CDR3 totals 13 residues. Germline V gene sequence: CDR1 SNHLY, CDR2 FYNNEI. Unmatched junction bases numbered 1, after V lost 7 bases and J lost 3 bases. The CDR3 nucleotides are TGTGCCAGCAAACAGGGGGCTAATGAAAAACTGTTTTTT. This codes for CASKQGANEKLFF. Drawing the rest from reference TRBV2 and TRBJ1-4, the complete variable domain is EPEVTQTPSHQVTQMGQEVILRCVPISNHLYFYWYRQILGQKVEFLVSFYNNEISEKSEIFDDQFSVERPDGSNFTLKIRSTKLEDSAMYFCASKQGANEKLFFGSGTQLSVL.